The sequence of this TCR beta chain was determined in a study of Ad26.COV2.S vaccination and SARS-CoV-2 variants. Study-level information: In the study, Ad26.COV2.S was injected intramuscularly once, or twice 56 days apart.

The data were produced by immunoSEQ multiplex PCR, yet TCRdb's version contains in-frame clones alone and is incomplete. The sample contains around 300,000 clones, around 88% of which appear only once. The CDR3 sequence is 16 residues long. The V gene lost 0 bases and the J gene lost 4 bases, with 15 bases spanning the gap. Germline CDR1 ENHRY, CDR2 SYGVKD. The treatment: roughly 19 received Ad26.COV2.S at low or high dose, single or two shots; about 5 received placebo; per-sample allocation not given. Sampling was performed 63 days after the first vaccine or placebo injection. The donor was a Boston adult aged 18-55 years.

This TCR came from a person between 18 and 59 years old who received the Ad26.COV2.S COVID-19 vaccine or a placebo. The sample here was peripheral blood, taken in a trial of Ad26.COV2.S vaccine versus placebo. The chain couples TRBV10-3 to TRBJ1-2; tentatively, D is TRBD1 (5 bases). DNA for the CDR3: TGTGCCATCAGTGAGTCAGGGGAGTATCATGCCTATGGCTACACCTTC. Translated, it gives CAISESGEYHAYGYTF.